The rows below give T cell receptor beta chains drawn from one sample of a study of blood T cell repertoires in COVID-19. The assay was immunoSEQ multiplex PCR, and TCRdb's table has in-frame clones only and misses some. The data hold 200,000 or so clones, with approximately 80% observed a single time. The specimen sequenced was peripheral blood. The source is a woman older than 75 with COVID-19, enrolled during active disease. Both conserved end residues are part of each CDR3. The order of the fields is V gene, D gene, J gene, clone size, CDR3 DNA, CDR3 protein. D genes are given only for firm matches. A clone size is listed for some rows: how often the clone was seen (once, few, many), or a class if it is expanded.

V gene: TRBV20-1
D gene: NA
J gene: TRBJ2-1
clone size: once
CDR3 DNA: TGCAGTGCTAGTGGAGGGAGCACCAACAATGAGCAGTTCTTC
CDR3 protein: CSASGGSTNNEQFF

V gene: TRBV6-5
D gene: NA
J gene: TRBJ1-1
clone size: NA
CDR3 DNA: TGTGCCAGCAGCCAAGGACAGGAAGCTTTCTTT
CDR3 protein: CASSQGQEAFF

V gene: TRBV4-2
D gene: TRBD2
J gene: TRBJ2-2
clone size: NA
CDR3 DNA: TGTGCCAGCAGCCAAGGACGGGGAAGCGGGGACACCGGGGAGCTGTTTTTT
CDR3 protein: CASSQGRGSGDTGELFF

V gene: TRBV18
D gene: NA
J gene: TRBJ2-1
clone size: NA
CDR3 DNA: TGTGCCAGCTCATCCGACAGAAACAATGAGCAGTTCTTC
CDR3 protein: CASSSDRNNEQFF

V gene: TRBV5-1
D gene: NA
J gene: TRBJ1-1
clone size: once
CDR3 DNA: TGCGCCAGCAGCTTGCACGGTCGGAACAGGAACACTGAAGCTTTCTTT
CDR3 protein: CASSLHGRNRNTEAFF

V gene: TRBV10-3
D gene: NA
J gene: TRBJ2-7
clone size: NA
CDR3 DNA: TGTGCCATCAGCCGGGACTCCCAAGTGTGGTACTTC
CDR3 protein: CAISRDSQVWYF

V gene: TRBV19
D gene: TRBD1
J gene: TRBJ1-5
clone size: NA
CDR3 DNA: TGTGCCAGTAGTCCCCAGGGGGATCAGCCCCAGCATTTT
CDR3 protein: CASSPQGDQPQHF

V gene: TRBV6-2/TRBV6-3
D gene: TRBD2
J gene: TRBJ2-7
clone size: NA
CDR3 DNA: TGTGCCAGCAGTTACTCAGGCGGGAGCCTATACGAGCAGTACTTC
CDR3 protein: CASSYSGGSLYEQYF

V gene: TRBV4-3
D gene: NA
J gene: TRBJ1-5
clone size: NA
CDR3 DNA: TGCGCCAGCAGCCAAGATTACGGGAGTAATCAGCCCCAGCATTTT
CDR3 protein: CASSQDYGSNQPQHF

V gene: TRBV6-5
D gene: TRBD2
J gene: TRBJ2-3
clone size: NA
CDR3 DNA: TGTGCCAGCAGTTACTCCGGGGGGAGCACAGATACGCAGTATTTT
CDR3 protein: CASSYSGGSTDTQYF

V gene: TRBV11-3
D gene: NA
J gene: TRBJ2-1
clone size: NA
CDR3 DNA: TGTGCCAGCAGCCCCCCCCGCGGGGTGCAGTTCTTC
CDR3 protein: CASSPPRGVQFF

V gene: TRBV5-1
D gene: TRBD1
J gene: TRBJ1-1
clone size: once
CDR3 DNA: TGCGCCAGCAGTCCCGGGACAGGGGGGAGCACTGAAGCTTTCTTT
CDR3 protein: CASSPGTGGSTEAFF

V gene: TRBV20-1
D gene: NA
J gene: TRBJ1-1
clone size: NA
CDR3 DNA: TGCAGTGCTAATAGGAACACTGAAGCTTTCTTT
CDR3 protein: CSANRNTEAFF

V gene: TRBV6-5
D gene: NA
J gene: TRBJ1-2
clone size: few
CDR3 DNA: TGTGCCAGCAGTTACTCCGGGAAATTCTATGGCTACACCTTC
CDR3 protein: CASSYSGKFYGYTF

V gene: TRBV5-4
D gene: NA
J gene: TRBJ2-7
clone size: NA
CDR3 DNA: TGTGCCAGCAGCTTGGGAGGTGGATCCTACGAGCAGTACTTC
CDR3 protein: CASSLGGGSYEQYF

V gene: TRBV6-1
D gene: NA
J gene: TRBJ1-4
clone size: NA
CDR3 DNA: TGTGCCAGCAGTGAAGTACGGGGGAATGAAAAACTGTTTTTT
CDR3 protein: CASSEVRGNEKLFF

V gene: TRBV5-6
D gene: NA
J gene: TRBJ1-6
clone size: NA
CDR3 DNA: TGTGCCAGCAGGACACCTTATAATTCACCCCTCCACTTT
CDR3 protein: CASRTPYNSPLHF

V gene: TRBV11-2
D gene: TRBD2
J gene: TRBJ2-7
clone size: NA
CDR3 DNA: TGTGCCAGCAGCCTGGGGCTAGCGGTGGAAGAGCAGTACTTC
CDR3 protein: CASSLGLAVEEQYF

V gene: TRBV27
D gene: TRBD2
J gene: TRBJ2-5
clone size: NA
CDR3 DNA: TGTGCCAGCAGGAGGACTAGCGGGAGGGAAGAGACCCAGTACTTC
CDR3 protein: CASRRTSGREETQYF

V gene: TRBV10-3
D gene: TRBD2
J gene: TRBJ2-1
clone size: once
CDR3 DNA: TGTGCCATCAGTTTAGCGGGTGAGCAGTTCTTC
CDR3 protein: CAISLAGEQFF

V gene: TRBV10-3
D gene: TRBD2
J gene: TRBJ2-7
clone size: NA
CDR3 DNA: TGTGCCATCGGAGGAACGGGGGGAGTCGAGCAGTACTTC
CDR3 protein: CAIGGTGGVEQYF

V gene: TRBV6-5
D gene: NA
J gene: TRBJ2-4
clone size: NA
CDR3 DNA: TGTGCCAGCACCCCTAGTCCTCCCAAAAACATTCAGTACTTC
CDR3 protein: CASTPSPPKNIQYF